This T cell receptor (beta chain) was identified during a study of tumor-infiltrating lymphocytes in localized non-small cell lung cancer. Trimming pared 6 bases from V and 5 bases from J, leaving 14 bases between. Germline V CDR1 and CDR2: SGHNT, YYREEE (reference sequence). The CDR3 loop spans 13 amino acids. Profiling relied on immunoSEQ multiplex PCR, and the TCRdb table lists in-frame clones only, not all of them. The top ten hold 9% to 9.5% of the sample, which has approximately 12,000 clones, more than 65% seen once. The chain links TRBV5-4 to TRBJ1-2, with D perhaps matching TRBD1 (5 bases). The sample was lung tumor tissue. The source is a human donor with non-small cell lung cancer. The CDR3 nucleotides read TGTGCCAGCAACCCTGAGCAGGGATATGGCTACACCTTC. Its protein product is CASNPEQGYGYTF.